The 15 T cell receptor beta chains reported below all come from one sample, sequenced in a study of blood T cell repertoires in COVID-19 (dated by TCRdb to the early 2020s). The library was obtained by the immunoSEQ multiplex PCR assay. The immuneACCESS repertoire file appears here via TCRdb, limited to in-frame rearrangements. These files lack a portion of the clones; in checked studies, under half of the deficit traces to unresolved V genes, and the cause of the others is not known. The sample includes 100,000 or so clones, with around nine tenths observed a single time. The ten most abundant clones make up about 18% of the sample. The sample was peripheral blood. The receptors were sampled from a human donor with acute or convalescent COVID-19. The donor label of this sample is uncertain.

The chain links TRBV5-1 to TRBJ1-1; perhaps TRBD1 as D (5 bases). Trimming stripped 1 base from V and 4 bases from J, with 14 bases between. In germline, CDR1 is SGHRS, CDR2 YFSETQ. CDR3 length: 15 residues. The CDR3 here is CASSLLAGRFTEAFF. In DNA, the CDR3 is TGCGCCAGCAGCTTGCTGGCAGGGAGGTTCACTGAAGCTTTCTTT. The complete variable domain, with remaining parts taken from reference TRBV5-1 and TRBJ1-1, reads KAGVTQTPRYLIKTRGQQVTLSCSPISGHRSVSWYQQTPGQGLQFLFEYFSETQRNKGNFPGRFSGRQFSNSRSEMNVSTLELGDSALYLCASSLLAGRFTEAFFGQGTRLTVV.

This chain links TRBV11-2 with TRBJ2-1, with TRBD2 matching over 7 bases. The CDR3 is 16 residues long. Per the germline V gene, CDR1 is SGHAT and CDR2 is FQNNGV. Unmatched junction bases numbered 10, after V lost 0 bases and J lost 8 bases. In DNA, the CDR3 is TGTGCCAGCAGCTTAGAGCGACTAGCCCTCGGAGATGAGCAGTTCTTC. Protein product: CASSLERLALGDEQFF.

The chain has TRBV5-4 and TRBJ2-2; 9 bases are a match to TRBD2. The CDR3 sequence is 16 residues long. Germline V gene data show CDR1 as SGHNT and CDR2 as YYREEE (reference sequence). J lost 1 base, V lost 0 bases, and 1 base had no gene match. The CDR3 DNA reads TGTGCCAGCAGCTTGGGACTAGCGGTGAACACCGGGGAGCTGTTTTTT. Protein product: CASSLGLAVNTGELFF. Complete variable domain (other parts from reference TRBV5-4 and TRBJ2-2): ETGVTQSPTHLIKTRGQQVTLRCSSQSGHNTVSWYQQALGQGPQFIFQYYREEENGRGNFPPRFSGLQFPNYSSELNVNALELDDSALYLCASSLGLAVNTGELFFGEGSRLTVL.

The genes are TRBV5-1 and TRBJ1-5; maybe TRBD1 (6 bases). This CDR3 region has 14 residues. Trimming took 5 bases from V and 6 from J, leaving 15 bases between them. Germline V gene lookup returns CDR1 SGHRS and CDR2 YFSETQ. The CDR3 reads CASRQGPSAQPQHF. The CDR3 nucleotides read TGCGCCAGCAGGCAGGGGCCATCGGCTCAGCCCCAGCATTTT.

The chain recombines TRBV28 with TRBJ2-7; 7 bases agree with TRBD1. Unmatched junction bases numbered 8, after V lost 3 bases and J lost 6 bases. The CDR3 totals 14 residues. Germline V gene data show CDR1 as MDHEN and CDR2 as SYDVKM. CDR3 protein: CASSFVTGRSEQYF. The CDR3 nucleotides are TGTGCCAGCAGTTTCGTGACAGGGAGATCCGAGCAGTACTTC.

The V call is TRBV3-1 (or the pseudogene TRBV3-2), the J call TRBJ1-1; a weak D match, TRBD1 (6 bases). V was clipped by 4 bases and J by 0 bases, with 9 bases between them. Germline CDR1 reads LGHDT; CDR2 reads YNNKEL (reference sequence). This CDR3 has 14 residues. This chain's CDR3 is CASSPGQLNTEAFF. CDR3 coding DNA: TGTGCCAGCAGCCCTGGACAGCTGAACACTGAAGCTTTCTTT.

The chain uses TRBV6-1 and TRBJ2-7, with 12 bases aligning to TRBD2. Germline CDR1 is MNHNS and CDR2 is SASEGT. CDR3 size: 15 residues. V lost 6 bases and J lost 5; bases outside the gene matches: 8. The CDR3 DNA is TGTGCCAGCAGCCTCCTAGCGGGGGGGCCGGACGAGCAGTACTTC. This encodes CASSLLAGGPDEQYF.

This chain joins TRBV6-5 and TRBJ2-6, with a tentative D call TRBD1 (6 bases). The ends were cut back, 8 bases at V and 0 bases at J, with 11 bases in the middle. Germline CDR1 MNHEY, CDR2 SVGAGI. This CDR3 has 15 residues. DNA for the CDR3: TGTGCCAGCCGTTCAGGGGCCTCTGGGGCCAACGTCCTGACTTTC. The encoded protein is CASRSGASGANVLTF.

The rearrangement uses TRBV1 and TRBJ1-2. TRBV1 is shown as a pseudogene. CDR3 length equals 15 residues. CDR3 region: CTSSRGGKLNYGYTF. The CDR3 bases are TGCACCAGCAGCCGGGGAGGGAAACTTAACTATGGCTACACCTTC.

The chain employs TRBV5-5 and TRBJ1-5, with D unresolved. CDR3 size: 13 residues. Trimming took off 2 bases at V and 8 bases at J, with 11 bases between the two ends. CDR1 and CDR2 (germline): SGHKS, YYEKEE (reference sequence). Written as DNA, the CDR3 is TGTGCCAGCAGCTTTACGGGTCCTGAGCCCCAGCATTTT. Protein product: CASSFTGPEPQHF.

This CDR3 reads CASSLGETTGLAEAFF. As DNA, the CDR3 is TGCGCCAGCAGCTTGGGAGAAACGACCGGCCTAGCGGAAGCTTTCTTT. The chain carries TRBV5-1 and TRBJ1-1; no reliable D call. Germline V gene lookup returns CDR1 SGHRS and CDR2 YFSETQ. V lost 0 bases and J lost 8, with 20 bases in between. The CDR3 is 16 residues long.

In DNA form, the CDR3 reads TGTGCCAGCAGCTTAAACCCCCAGGGAACCTCCTACGAGCAGTACTTC. Translating it yields CASSLNPQGTSYEQYF. This chain joins TRBV11-3 and TRBJ2-7; tentative D call: TRBD1 (5 bases). Germline assignment: CDR1 SGHNT and CDR2 YENEEA. V gave up 2 bases and J gave up 0 bases, with 14 bases separating them. The CDR3 has 16 residues.

The chain carries TRBV5-4 and TRBJ2-1, with TRBD1 matching 7 bases. CDR1 SGHNT and CDR2 YYREEE come from the germline V gene (reference sequence). CDR3 length: 16 residues. Trimming took 1 base from V and 7 from J; bases not matched to a gene: 11. The CDR3 region is CASSLPGSGGLNEQFF. The DNA for the CDR3 is TGTGCCAGCAGCTTGCCCGGCTCAGGGGGTCTTAATGAGCAGTTCTTC.

The chain recombines TRBV28 with TRBJ2-1; 11 bases fit TRBD1. Germline V gene sequence: CDR1 MDHEN, CDR2 SYDVKM. The CDR3 sequence is 17 residues long. V was pared by 6 bases and J by 6 bases, with 13 bases of the junction left unmatched. CDR3 in amino acids: CASRWGTGGILGNEQFF. For the CDR3, the DNA is TGTGCCAGCAGGTGGGGGACAGGGGGAATCCTCGGCAATGAGCAGTTCTTC.

V is TRBV19 and J is TRBJ2-2; D is undetermined. Germline CDR1 and CDR2: LNHDA and SQIVND (reference sequence). The CDR3 spans 15 residues. Trimming removed 5 bases at V and 1 base at J, with 11 bases between. CDR3: CASSWADVNTGELFF. The DNA for the CDR3 is TGTGCCAGTAGTTGGGCCGATGTGAACACCGGGGAGCTGTTTTTT.